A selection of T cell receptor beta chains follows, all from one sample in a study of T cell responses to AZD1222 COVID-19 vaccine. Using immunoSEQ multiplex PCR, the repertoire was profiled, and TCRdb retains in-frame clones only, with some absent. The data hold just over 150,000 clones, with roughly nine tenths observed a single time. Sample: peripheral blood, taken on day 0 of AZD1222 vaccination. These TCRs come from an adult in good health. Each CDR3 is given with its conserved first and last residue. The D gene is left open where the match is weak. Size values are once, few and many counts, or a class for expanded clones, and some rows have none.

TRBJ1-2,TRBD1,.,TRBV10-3,CAIRGTGEDLEGGYTF,TGTGCCATCAGAGGGACAGGGGAAGATTTAGAGGGTGGCTACACCTTC
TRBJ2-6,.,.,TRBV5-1,CASSLDRVYSGANVLTF,TGCGCCAGCAGCTTGGACAGGGTTTATTCTGGGGCCAACGTCCTGACTTTC
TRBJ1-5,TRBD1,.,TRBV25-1,CASSGRGANQPQHF,TGTGCCAGCAGCGGCAGGGGGGCTAATCAGCCCCAGCATTTT
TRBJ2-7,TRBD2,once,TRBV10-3,CAISEATSGIKHEQYF,TGTGCCATCAGTGAGGCGACTAGCGGGATAAAGCACGAGCAGTACTTC
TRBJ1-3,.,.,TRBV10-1,CASTEPPRNASNTIYF,TGCGCCAGCACGGAGCCCCCCCGGAACGCAAGCAACACCATATATTTT
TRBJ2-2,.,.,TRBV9,CASSVDGTGELFF,TGTGCCAGCAGCGTAGACGGGACCGGGGAGCTGTTTTTT
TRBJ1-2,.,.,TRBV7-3,CASSLSDGPNYGYTF,TGTGCCAGCAGCTTAAGTGACGGACCTAACTATGGCTACACCTTC
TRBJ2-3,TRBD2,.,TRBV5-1,CASSEYPGLASTDTQYF,TGCGCCAGCAGCGAATATCCGGGACTAGCGAGCACAGATACGCAGTATTTT
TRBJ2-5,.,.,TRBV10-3,CAISERGLRNEETQYF,TGTGCCATCAGTGAGCGAGGGCTCCGGAACGAAGAGACCCAGTACTTC
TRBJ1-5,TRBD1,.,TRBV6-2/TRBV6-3,CASSYPTQGQPQHF,TGTGCCAGCAGTTATCCAACACAGGGGCAGCCCCAGCATTTT
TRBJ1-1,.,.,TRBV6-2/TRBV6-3,CASSRADTEAFF,TGTGCCAGCAGTCGGGCGGACACTGAAGCTTTCTTT
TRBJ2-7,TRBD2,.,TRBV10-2,CASNSGSRLEQYF,TGCGCCAGCAACAGCGGGAGTAGACTCGAGCAGTACTTC
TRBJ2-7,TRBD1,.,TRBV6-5,CASRAGTGAYEQYF,TGTGCCAGCAGGGCCGGGACAGGAGCCTACGAGCAGTACTTC
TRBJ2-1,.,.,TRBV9,CASSVKRKNNEQFF,TGTGCCAGCAGCGTCAAGCGGAAGAACAATGAGCAGTTCTTC
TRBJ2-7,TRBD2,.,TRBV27,CAAGGGEQYF,TGTGCCGCGGGGGGGGGCGAGCAGTACTTC
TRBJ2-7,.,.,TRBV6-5,CASSRVSSYEQYF,TGTGCCAGCAGTCGGGTCAGCTCCTACGAGCAGTACTTC
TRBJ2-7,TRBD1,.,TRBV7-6,CASSPTTDRASSYEQYF,TGTGCCAGCAGCCCCACGACCGACAGGGCGAGCTCCTACGAGCAGTACTTC
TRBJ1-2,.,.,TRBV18,CASSSTGFYGYTF,TGTGCCAGCTCATCCACAGGGTTCTATGGCTACACCTTC
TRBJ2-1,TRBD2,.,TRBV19,CASSMVGLADSYNEQFF,TGTGCCAGTAGTATGGTGGGGCTAGCGGACTCCTACAATGAGCAGTTCTTC
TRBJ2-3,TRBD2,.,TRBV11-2,CASSLERPGGPTDTQYF,TGTGCCAGCAGCTTAGAAAGACCGGGAGGGCCGACAGATACGCAGTATTTT
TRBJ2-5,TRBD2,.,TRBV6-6,CASRWTSPETQYF,TGTGCCAGCAGATGGACTAGCCCAGAGACCCAGTACTTC
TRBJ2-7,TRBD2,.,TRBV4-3,CASSRARLAGSSYEQYF,TGCGCCAGCAGTCGGGCGCGGCTAGCGGGGAGCTCCTACGAGCAGTACTTC
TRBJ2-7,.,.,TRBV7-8,CASSRLGTSTYEQYF,TGTGCCAGCAGCCGACTCGGGACGTCGACCTACGAGCAGTACTTC
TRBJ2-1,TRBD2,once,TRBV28,CASSPREGRWNEQFF,TGTGCCAGCAGTCCCCGGGAGGGCCGTTGGAATGAGCAGTTCTTC
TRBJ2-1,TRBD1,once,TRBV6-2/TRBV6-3,CASSPWADRDLYNEQFF,TGTGCCAGCAGCCCCTGGGCGGACAGGGACCTCTACAATGAGCAGTTCTTC
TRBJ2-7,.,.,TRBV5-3,CARSFNMIVSYEQYF,TGTGCCAGAAGCTTTAACATGATAGTCTCCTACGAGCAGTACTTC